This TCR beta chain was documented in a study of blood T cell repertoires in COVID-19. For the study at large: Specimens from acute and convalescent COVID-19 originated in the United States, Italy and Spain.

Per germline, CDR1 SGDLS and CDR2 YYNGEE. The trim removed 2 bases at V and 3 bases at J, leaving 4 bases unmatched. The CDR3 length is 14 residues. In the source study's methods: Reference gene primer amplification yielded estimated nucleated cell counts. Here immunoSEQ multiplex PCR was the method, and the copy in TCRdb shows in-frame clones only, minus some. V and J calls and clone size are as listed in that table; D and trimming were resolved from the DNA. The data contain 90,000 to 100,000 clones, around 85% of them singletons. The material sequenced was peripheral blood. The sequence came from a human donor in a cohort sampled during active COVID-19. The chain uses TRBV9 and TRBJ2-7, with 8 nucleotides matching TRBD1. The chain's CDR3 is CASSVQTGDYEQYF. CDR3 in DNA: TGTGCCAGCAGCGTCCAGACAGGGGACTACGAGCAGTACTTC. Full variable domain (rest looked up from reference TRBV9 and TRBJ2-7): DSGVTQTPKHLITATGQRVTLRCSPRSGDLSVYWYQQSLDQGLQFLIQYYNGEERAKGNILERFSAQQFPDLHSELNLSSLELGDSALYFCASSVQTGDYEQYFGPGTRLTVT.